These T cell receptor beta chains were read from a single sample in a study of blood T cell repertoires in COVID-19. The repertoire was sequenced with immunoSEQ multiplex PCR; TCRdb's copy has only in-frame clones and lacks some. The top ten clones hold around 3% of a sample with 140,000 to 150,000 clones, approximately 90% of them seen once. The sample was peripheral blood. The receptors derive from a man aged 55 to 70 with active or convalescent COVID-19. The CDR3 runs from the conserved cysteine through the conserved F or W. A D gene is named only where the DNA matches it firmly. Where a row states a size, it is once, few, many or the class of an expanded clone; other rows omit it.

D gene	J gene	V gene	clone size	CDR3 DNA	CDR3 protein
-	TRBJ1-1	TRBV12-3/TRBV12-4	-	TGTGCCAGCATCCGGGGGGGGTTCACTGAAGCTTTCTTT	CASIRGGFTEAFF
-	TRBJ1-4	TRBV7-9	-	TGTGCCATCCCAAAGACGGGGAAAAATGAAAAACTGTTTTTT	CAIPKTGKNEKLFF
TRBD2	TRBJ2-3	TRBV29-1	-	TGCAGCGTTGAAGATCGCGGGACTAGCGGGGGAGGCACAGATACGCAGTATTTT	CSVEDRGTSGGGTDTQYF
-	TRBJ2-1	TRBV6-5	-	TGTGCCAGCAGCCGGGGTTACAATGAGCAGTTCTTC	CASSRGYNEQFF
-	TRBJ2-1	TRBV29-1	-	TGCAGCGTTGGGGGAGGCAGAGGACACAATGAGCAGTTCTTC	CSVGGGRGHNEQFF
-	TRBJ1-5	TRBV21-1	-	TGTGCCAGCAGCAAGGAATTAGGGACAGGGAGGGTATATGTCAATCAGCCCCAGCATTTT	CASSKELGTGRVYVNQPQHF
TRBD1	TRBJ2-5	TRBV18	-	TGTGCCAGCTCACTCGGGACAGGGGAAGAGACCCAGTACTTC	CASSLGTGEETQYF
TRBD2	TRBJ2-1	TRBV11-3	-	TGTGCCAGCAGCTTGGGCGGGAGCTCCTACAATGAGCAGTTCTTC	CASSLGGSSYNEQFF
TRBD2	TRBJ2-3	TRBV19	once	TGTGCCAGTAGCCCGGGACTAGCGGGATTGACAGATACGCAGTATTTT	CASSPGLAGLTDTQYF
-	TRBJ2-3	TRBV19	once	TGTGCCAGTAGTGGTTTAGCGGGCACAGATACGCAGTATTTT	CASSGLAGTDTQYF
-	TRBJ1-1	TRBV2	few	TGTGCCAGCAGCCGGACAGACGACACTGAAGCTTTCTTT	CASSRTDDTEAFF